This T cell receptor (beta chain) was found in a study of shared clonotypes between healthy human individuals. Study-level findings and limits: Between a handful of donors, naive CD4 clonotypes were shared at a level of around 4.8%.

The V gene's germline CDR1 is MDHEN and CDR2 SYDVKM. Trimming removed 9 bases from V and 1 base from J, with 12 bases in between. The CDR3 length is 13 residues. Donors were healthy HIV-negative adults without recently reported acute infections or vaccinations. The DNA input per sorted-subset replicate PCR was roughly 180 ng, corresponding to some 30,000 T cell genomes. Measured with immunoSEQ multiplex PCR; TCRdb has only the in-frame clones, and not every one. This table holds about 2.4 million clones, 93% found once. Notes on this clone: Its antigen is as yet unknown.

Sequenced sample: naive CD4+ T cells from PBMCs. As to subset: CD45RA+ positively selected. The clonotype comes from a man younger than 35 in good health. Some clones in this sample may be carry-over from other donors' samples. The genes are TRBV28 and TRBJ1-1, with D maybe TRBD1 (6 bases). In nucleotides, the CDR3 is TGTGCCAGTGAGGGGGGGACGAACACTGAAGCTTTCTTT. Translating it yields CASEGGTNTEAFF.